These 30 T cell receptor beta chains were all obtained from the same sample, sequenced in a study of blood T cell repertoires in COVID-19. TCRdb's table, derived via immunoSEQ multiplex PCR, lists solely in-frame clones and lacks some. This sample has 350,000 to 400,000 clones, with roughly 89% found just once. Sequenced sample: peripheral blood. Receptors originate from a young man with active or convalescent COVID-19.

As concerns this clone: The junction departs from germline at one end; a sequencing error may be responsible. The chain employs TRBV7-2 and TRBJ1-1; TRBD1 aligns across 7 bases. This CDR3 contains 16 residues. Germline-derived CDR1 and CDR2 are SGHTA and FQGNSA. CDR3 region: CTTKQGPLTSNTEAFF. CDR3 in DNA: TGCACTACGAAACAGGGGCCACTAACATCGAACACTGAAGCTTTCTTT.

The chain joins TRBV27 to TRBJ2-2, with 9 bases lining up with TRBD1. The V gene's germline CDR1 is MNHEY and CDR2 SMNVEV (reference sequence). V shed 0 bases, J shed 5 bases, and the junction held 4 bases outside the gene matches. CDR3 length: 16 amino acids. CDR3 residues: CASSLSWDRVTGELFF. The CDR3 coding sequence is TGTGCCAGCAGTTTATCCTGGGACAGGGTAACCGGGGAGCTGTTTTTT.

J is TRBJ2-7 and V is TRBV6-1, with D possibly matching TRBD1 (6 bases). This CDR3 is built from 16 residues. Germline V gene data show CDR1 as MNHNS and CDR2 as SASEGT. The V and J ends lost 4 bases and 5 bases respectively, with 21 bases between them. This CDR3 reads CASSGTAIFPTNEQYF. CDR3 sequence (DNA): TGTGCCAGCAGTGGGACAGCTATTTTCCCTACTAACGAGCAGTACTTC.

This clone was recorded only once. The chain has TRBV24-1 and TRBJ2-1; 10 nucleotides align to TRBD1. The ends lost 10 bases at V and 4 bases at J; junction bases unmatched: 9. The germline CDR1 and CDR2 sequences are KGHDR and SFDVKD. The CDR3 has 15 residues. The CDR3 spells CATKTGTGAYNEQFF. In nucleotides, the CDR3 is TGTGCCACTAAGACCGGGACAGGGGCTTACAATGAGCAGTTCTTC.

The V call is TRBV4-1, the J call TRBJ1-1; D is possibly TRBD1 (6 bases). The length of the CDR3 is 15 residues. Trimming removed 6 bases from V and 1 base from J, with 15 bases in between. CDR1 and CDR2 from the germline V gene are MGHRA and YSYEKL. The CDR3 nucleotides read TGCGCCAGCAGATCAGGGGCATCGGGGAACACTGAAGCTTTCTTT. The encoded protein is CASRSGASGNTEAFF.

V gene TRBV7-3 combines with J gene TRBJ1-2, with D unclear. The CDR3 extends over 16 amino acids. Per the germline V gene, CDR1 is SGHTA and CDR2 is FQGTGA. Trimming took 7 bases from V and 0 from J, leaving 18 bases between them. CDR3 sequence reads: CASNNPNKKTNYGYTF. The DNA for the CDR3 is TGTGCCAGCAACAACCCAAACAAGAAAACTAACTATGGCTACACCTTC.

Note on this clone: In the same sample, other DNA sequences code for this CDR3. V is TRBV18 and J is TRBJ1-4; D is uncertain. V was pared by 0 bases and J by 5 bases, with 4 bases between. Germline CDR1 is KGHSH and CDR2 is LQKENI. The CDR3 sequence is 13 residues long. The CDR3 region has the DNA TGTGCCAGCTCACCACCCGAGAATGAAAAACTGTTTTTT. This translates into CASSPPENEKLFF.

The J gene is TRBJ2-7, the V gene TRBV3-1 (or the pseudogene TRBV3-2); 10 bases are shared with TRBD2. The CDR3 has 15 amino acids. CDR1 is LGHDT and CDR2 is YNNKEL in the germline V gene (reference sequence). Germline trimming cut 1 base from V and 4 bases from J; bases unmatched to any gene: 4. CDR3 bases: TGTGCCAGCAGCCAAGCCCCTAGCGGGAGTTACGAGCAGTACTTC. The encoded protein is CASSQAPSGSYEQYF.

This sequence joins TRBV5-1 and TRBJ1-1; no clear D gene. The CDR3 is made up of 12 amino acids. V dropped 0 bases and J dropped 7 bases, with 7 bases sitting between them. Germline CDR1 SGHRS, CDR2 YFSETQ. The CDR3 DNA sequence: TGCGCCAGCAGCTTGGACGGTAATGAAGCTTTCTTT. Its protein product is CASSLDGNEAFF.

The chain recombines TRBV4-2 with TRBJ2-3; TRBD2 agrees at 10 bases. The V and J ends lost 4 bases and 6 bases, in that order; junction bases with no gene match: 13. Germline assignment: CDR1 LGHNA and CDR2 YNFKEQ. The CDR3 contains 17 residues. CDR3 sequence: CASSLPRAGGQIDTQYF. In nucleotides, the CDR3 is TGTGCCAGCAGCCTACCCCGAGCGGGGGGGCAAATTGATACGCAGTATTTT.

The chain has TRBV7-2 and TRBJ1-5, with TRBD1 as a possible D gene (5 bases). V lost 0 bases to trimming and J lost 5 bases, with 8 bases between them. Germline assignment: CDR1 SGHTA and CDR2 FQGNSA. This CDR3 is built from 14 residues. For the CDR3, the DNA is TGTGCCAGCAGCTTAGCGGGGGGATATCAGCCCCAGCATTTT. Its translation is CASSLAGGYQPQHF.

This chain connects TRBV4-1 to TRBJ2-1; TRBD1 agrees at 7 bases. CDR1 is MGHRA and CDR2 is YSYEKL in the germline V gene. V was pared by 1 base and J by 2 bases, with 2 bases of the junction left unmatched. This CDR3 spans 15 amino acids. CDR3 sequence: CASSQGQGAYNEQFF. CDR3 in DNA: TGCGCCAGCAGCCAAGGGCAGGGGGCCTACAATGAGCAGTTCTTC.

The chain has TRBV5-6 and TRBJ2-1, with D possibly matching TRBD2 (7 bases). The CDR3 length is 14 residues. Germline V gene sequence: CDR1 SGHDT, CDR2 YYEEEE. V was clipped by 1 base and J by 6 bases, with 11 bases between them. CDR3 in DNA: TGTGCCAGCAGCTTGCGGGGGGCCCTCAATGAGCAGTTCTTC. This codes for CASSLRGALNEQFF. Full variable domain (rest looked up from reference TRBV5-6 and TRBJ2-1): DAGVTQSPTHLIKTRGQQVTLRCSPKSGHDTVSWYQQALGQGPQFIFQYYEEEERQRGNFPDRFSGHQFPNYSSELNVNALLLGDSALYLCASSLRGALNEQFFGPGTRLTVL.

This chain links TRBV9 with TRBJ2-1, with 8 bases aligning to TRBD2. The CDR3 spans 16 residues. Unmatched junction bases numbered 10, after V lost 0 bases and J lost 8 bases. Germline V gene lookup returns CDR1 SGDLS and CDR2 YYNGEE. The CDR3 sequence is CASSVGEGGRSHEQFF. As DNA, the CDR3 is TGTGCCAGCAGCGTAGGGGAGGGCGGGAGGTCCCATGAGCAGTTCTTC.

The chain uses TRBV6-2 or TRBV6-3 and TRBJ2-7, with TRBD1 identical over 7 bases. There are 13 residues in the CDR3. J was trimmed by 2 bases and V by 5 bases; bases with no gene match: 3. The V gene's germline CDR1 is MNHEY and CDR2 SVGEGT. CDR3 in amino acids: CASSHRGPYEQYF. CDR3 sequence (DNA): TGTGCCAGCAGTCATAGGGGGCCCTACGAGCAGTACTTC.

The chain uses TRBV21-1 and TRBJ2-6; the table calls TRBD1, which could not be checked here. TRBV21-1 is a recognized pseudogene. The CDR3 is 17 amino acids. The CDR3 region has the DNA TGTGCCAGCAGCCTAGGGGACAGAGCCTCTGGGGCCAACGTCCTGACTTTC. Translating it yields CASSLGDRASGANVLTF.

The rearrangement links TRBV7-9 to TRBJ1-2, with a possible D match to TRBD1 (5 bases). CDR3 length: 11 amino acids. V shed 8 bases and J shed 7 bases, with 11 bases lying between them. The germline CDR1 and CDR2 sequences are SEHNR and FQNEAQ (reference sequence). In DNA, the CDR3 is TGTGCCAGCTTTCAGGGAGGTGGCTACACCTTC. Its protein is CASFQGGGYTF. The entire variable domain, with the rest obtained from reference TRBV7-9 and TRBJ1-2, is as follows: DTGVSQNPRHKITKRGQNVTFRCDPISEHNRLYWYRQTLGQGPEFLTYFQNEAQLEKSRLLSDRFSAERPKGSFSTLEIQRTEQGDSAMYLCASFQGGGYTFGSGTRLTVV.

This chain uses TRBV28 with TRBJ2-7; 9 positions match TRBD1. The CDR3 extends over 15 amino acids. V lost 6 bases to trimming and J lost 3 bases; unmatched junction nucleotides: 9. Germline CDR1 is MDHEN and CDR2 is SYDVKM. In nucleotides, the CDR3 is TGTGCCAGCAGGGCTACCGGGACAGGGAACTACGAGCAGTACTTC. Translated, it gives CASRATGTGNYEQYF.

As regards this clone: The same CDR3 can be traced to other DNA sequences in this sample. The chain links TRBV18 to TRBJ2-7; weak D call: TRBD1 (6 bases). The CDR3 covers 14 residues. CDR1 is KGHSH, CDR2 LQKENI, per germline. Trimming pared 2 bases from V and 0 bases from J, leaving 8 bases between. CDR3 sequence: CASSPLDSSYEQYF. The DNA for the CDR3 is TGTGCCAGCTCACCATTGGACAGCTCCTACGAGCAGTACTTC. Combining the CDR3 with reference TRBV18 and TRBJ2-7 gives the whole variable domain NAGVMQNPRHLVRRRGQEARLRCSPMKGHSHVYWYRQLPEEGLKFMVYLQKENIIDESGMPKERFSAEFPKEGPSILRIQQVVRGDSAAYFCASSPLDSSYEQYFGPGTRLTVT.

The sample holds a few counts of this clone. The chain carries TRBV9 and TRBJ2-1; perhaps TRBD1 as D (5 bases). There are 15 residues in the CDR3. Looked up from germline, CDR1 is SGDLS and CDR2 is YYNGEE. Trimming pared 0 bases from V and 0 bases from J, leaving 7 bases between. The CDR3: CASSVVQGSYNEQFF. The CDR3 DNA follows: TGTGCCAGCAGCGTAGTGCAGGGCTCCTACAATGAGCAGTTCTTC.

The chain joins TRBV4-2 to TRBJ2-3; TRBD2 agrees at 9 bases. The ends lost 0 bases at V and 14 bases at J; junction bases unmatched: 12. CDR3 length equals 15 residues. Germline values: CDR1 LGHNA, CDR2 YNFKEQ. CDR3 in DNA: TGTGCCAGCAGCCAAGATGAAGGGCGGGAGGGCCGCTCGTATTTT. Its protein is CASSQDEGREGRSYF.

The gene calls are TRBV7-2 and TRBJ1-3, with 7 bases identical to TRBD1. The trim removed 5 bases at V and 0 bases at J, leaving 4 bases unmatched. Germline V gene lookup returns CDR1 SGHTA and CDR2 FQGNSA. The CDR3 is 15 residues long. CDR3 residues: CASSHDRDSGNTIYF. The DNA for the CDR3 is TGTGCCAGCAGCCACGACAGGGACTCTGGAAACACCATATATTTT.

This rearrangement joins TRBV4-1 to TRBJ2-7, with 9 bases matching TRBD1. CDR1 MGHRA and CDR2 YSYEKL come from the germline V gene. The CDR3 totals 15 residues. J gave up 2 bases and V 3 bases, and 5 bases lay outside the gene matches. The CDR3 DNA sequence: TGCGCCAGCAGCCACCAAAGGGACAGGGCCTACGAGCAGTACTTC. Translating it yields CASSHQRDRAYEQYF.

This clone was picked up a small number of times. The chain employs TRBV11-2 and TRBJ2-1, with 9 positions matching TRBD2. J was trimmed by 1 base and V by 3 bases; bases with no gene match: 1. Looked up from germline, CDR1 is SGHAT and CDR2 is FQNNGV. This CDR3 is built from 15 residues. The chain's CDR3 is CASSLGLASYNEQFF. CDR3 nucleotides: TGTGCCAGCAGCTTGGGACTAGCATCCTACAATGAGCAGTTCTTC. The complete variable domain, with remaining parts taken from reference TRBV11-2 and TRBJ2-1, reads EAGVAQSPRYKIIEKRQSVAFWCNPISGHATLYWYQQILGQGPKLLIQFQNNGVVDDSQLPKDRFSAERLKGVDSTLKIQPAKLEDSAVYLCASSLGLASYNEQFFGPGTRLTVL.

This clone has more than one count but fewer than ten. The chain uses TRBV24-1 and TRBJ2-1; 9 bases are shared with TRBD2. The V segment lost 2 bases and the J segment 0 bases; nucleotides outside the gene matches: 7. Germline values: CDR1 KGHDR, CDR2 SFDVKD. This CDR3 contains 18 residues. The CDR3 DNA is TGTGCCACCAGTGATTCCAGCGGGAGGCCGGGCTCCTACAATGAGCAGTTCTTC. Amino acids: CATSDSSGRPGSYNEQFF.

This sequence joins TRBV28 and TRBJ1-5; D not certain. V was pared by 11 bases and J by 6 bases, with 5 bases between. The CDR3 sequence is 9 residues long. CDR1 MDHEN and CDR2 SYDVKM come from the germline V gene. CDR3 in amino acids: CAVCQPQHF. The CDR3 DNA reads as TGTGCCGTCTGTCAGCCCCAGCATTTT. The variable domain in full, completed from reference TRBV28 and TRBJ1-5, reads DVKVTQSSRYLVKRTGEKVFLECVQDMDHENMFWYRQDPGLGLRLIYFSYDVKMKEKGDIPEGYSVSREKKERFSLILESASTNQTSMYLCAVCQPQHFGDGTRLSIL.

V gene TRBV11-2 combines with J gene TRBJ1-2; no definite D call. This CDR3 spans 12 amino acids. The V gene lost 5 bases and the J gene lost 6 bases, with 10 bases spanning the gap. CDR1 is SGHAT, CDR2 FQNNGV, per germline. The DNA for the CDR3 is TGTGCCAGCAGCAACCGCGGGGATGGCTACACCTTC. Encoded protein: CASSNRGDGYTF.

The CDR3 sequence is CASNGLAVGNEQFF. Here the CDR3 DNA reads TGTGCCAGCAACGGACTAGCGGTAGGGAATGAGCAGTTCTTC. J is TRBJ2-1 and V is TRBV7-9; 10 positions agree with TRBD2. Trimming at V came to 7 bases and at J to 7 bases, leaving 7 bases not matched to a gene. From germline, CDR1 is SEHNR and CDR2 FQNEAQ (reference sequence). The CDR3 totals 14 residues.

V and J are TRBV27 and TRBJ1-2, with 7 bases identical to TRBD1. The germline gives CDR1 MNHEY, CDR2 SMNVEV (reference sequence). Trimming removed 2 bases from V and 5 bases from J; junction bases left unmatched: 8. CDR3 length: 15 residues. In DNA, the CDR3 is TGTGCCAGCAGTTTAGGTCCCCCGACAGGGTATGGCTACACCTTC. Its translation is CASSLGPPTGYGYTF.

The genes are TRBV6-5 and TRBJ2-1; 12 bases map to TRBD2. The germline gives CDR1 MNHEY, CDR2 SVGAGI. The CDR3 runs 14 residues. Losses at the gene ends were 6 bases for V and 10 bases for J; bases not matched to a gene: 7. The CDR3 sequence is CASRRLAGEREQFF. CDR3 nucleotides: TGTGCCAGCAGAAGACTAGCGGGAGAACGGGAGCAGTTCTTC.